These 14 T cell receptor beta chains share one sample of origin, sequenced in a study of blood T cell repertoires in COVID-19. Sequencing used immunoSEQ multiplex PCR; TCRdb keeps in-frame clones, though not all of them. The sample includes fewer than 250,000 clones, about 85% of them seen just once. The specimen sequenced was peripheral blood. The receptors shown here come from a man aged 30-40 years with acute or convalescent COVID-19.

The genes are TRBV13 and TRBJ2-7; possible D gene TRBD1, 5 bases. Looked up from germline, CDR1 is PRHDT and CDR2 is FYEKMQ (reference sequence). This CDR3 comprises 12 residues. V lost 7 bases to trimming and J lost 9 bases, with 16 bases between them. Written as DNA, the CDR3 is TGTGCCAGCACCACACTCAGGGATCGGCAGTACTTC. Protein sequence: CASTTLRDRQYF. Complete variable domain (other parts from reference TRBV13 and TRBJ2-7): AAGVIQSPRHLIKEKRETATLKCYPIPRHDTVYWYQQGPGQDPQFLISFYEKMQSDKGSIPDRFSAQQFSDYHSELNMSSLELGDSALYFCASTTLRDRQYFGPGTRLTVT.

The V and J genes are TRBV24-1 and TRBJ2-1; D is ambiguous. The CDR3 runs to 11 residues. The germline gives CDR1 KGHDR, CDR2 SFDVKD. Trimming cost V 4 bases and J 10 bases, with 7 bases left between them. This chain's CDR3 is CATSEREEQFF. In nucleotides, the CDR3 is TGTGCCACCAGTGAGCGTGAGGAGCAGTTCTTC.

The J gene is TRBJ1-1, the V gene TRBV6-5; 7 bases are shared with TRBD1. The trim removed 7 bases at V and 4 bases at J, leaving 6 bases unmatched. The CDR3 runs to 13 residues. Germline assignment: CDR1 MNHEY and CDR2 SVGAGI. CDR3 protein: CASTAGGRTEAFF. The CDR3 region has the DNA TGTGCCAGCACGGCAGGGGGGCGCACTGAAGCTTTCTTT.

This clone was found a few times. Here the CDR3 reads CASSESGIGYTF. CDR3 nucleotides: TGTGCCAGCAGTGAATCAGGGATTGGCTACACCTTC. The chain uses TRBV25-1 and TRBJ1-2; D possibly corresponds to TRBD1 (5 bases). The CDR3 is 12 amino acids. Between the trimmed V and J ends, which lost 1 base and 7 bases, there was a span of 7 bases. Looked up from germline, CDR1 is MGHDK and CDR2 is SYGVNS.

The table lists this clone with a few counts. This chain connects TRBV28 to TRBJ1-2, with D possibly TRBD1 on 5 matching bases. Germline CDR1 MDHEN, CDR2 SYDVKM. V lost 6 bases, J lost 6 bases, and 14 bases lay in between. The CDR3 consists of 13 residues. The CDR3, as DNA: TGTGCCAGCAGAATTAAACAGGAGAATGGCTACACCTTC. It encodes CASRIKQENGYTF.

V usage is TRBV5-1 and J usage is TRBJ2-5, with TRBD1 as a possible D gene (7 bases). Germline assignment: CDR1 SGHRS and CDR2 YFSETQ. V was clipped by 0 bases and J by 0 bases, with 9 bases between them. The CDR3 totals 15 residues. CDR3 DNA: TGCGCCAGCAGCTTGGTCAGGGGGGACCAAGAGACCCAGTACTTC. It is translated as CASSLVRGDQETQYF.

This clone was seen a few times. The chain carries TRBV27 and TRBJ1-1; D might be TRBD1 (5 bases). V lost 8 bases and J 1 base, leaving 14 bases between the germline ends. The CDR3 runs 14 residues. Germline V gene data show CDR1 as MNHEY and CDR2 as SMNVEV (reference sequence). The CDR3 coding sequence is TGTGCCAGCTCCACTCTGGGGCCGAACACTGAAGCTTTCTTT. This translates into CASSTLGPNTEAFF.

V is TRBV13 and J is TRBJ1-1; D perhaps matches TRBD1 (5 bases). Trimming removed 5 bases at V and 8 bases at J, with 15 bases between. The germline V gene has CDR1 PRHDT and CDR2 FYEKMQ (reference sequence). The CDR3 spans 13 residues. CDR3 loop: CASSPQGNMEAFF. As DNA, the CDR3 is TGTGCCAGCAGCCCTCAGGGTAACATGGAAGCTTTCTTT.

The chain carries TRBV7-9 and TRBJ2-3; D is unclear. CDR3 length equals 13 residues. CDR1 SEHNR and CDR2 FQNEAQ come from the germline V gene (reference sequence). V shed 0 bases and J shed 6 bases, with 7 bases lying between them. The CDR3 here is CASSLALSDTQYF. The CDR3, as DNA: TGTGCCAGCAGCTTAGCCTTGTCGGATACGCAGTATTTT.

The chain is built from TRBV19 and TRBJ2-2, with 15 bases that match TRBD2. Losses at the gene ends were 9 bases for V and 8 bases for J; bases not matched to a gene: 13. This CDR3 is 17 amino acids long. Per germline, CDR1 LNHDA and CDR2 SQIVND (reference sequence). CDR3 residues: CASQTGTSGGWPGELFF. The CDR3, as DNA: TGTGCCAGCCAAACCGGGACTAGCGGGGGGTGGCCGGGGGAGCTGTTTTTT.

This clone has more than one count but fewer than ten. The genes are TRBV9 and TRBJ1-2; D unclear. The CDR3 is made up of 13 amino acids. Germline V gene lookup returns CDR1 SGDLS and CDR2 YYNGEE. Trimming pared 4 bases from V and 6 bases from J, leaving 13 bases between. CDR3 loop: CASSPDLRNGYTF. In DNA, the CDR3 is TGTGCCAGCAGCCCTGATTTGCGGAATGGCTACACCTTC.

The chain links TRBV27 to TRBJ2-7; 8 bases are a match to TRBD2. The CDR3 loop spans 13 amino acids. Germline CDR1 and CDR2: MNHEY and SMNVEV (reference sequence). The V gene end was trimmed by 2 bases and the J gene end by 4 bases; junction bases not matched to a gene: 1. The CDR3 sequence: CASSLGLAYEQYF. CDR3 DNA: TGTGCCAGCAGTTTAGGACTAGCTTACGAGCAGTACTTC.

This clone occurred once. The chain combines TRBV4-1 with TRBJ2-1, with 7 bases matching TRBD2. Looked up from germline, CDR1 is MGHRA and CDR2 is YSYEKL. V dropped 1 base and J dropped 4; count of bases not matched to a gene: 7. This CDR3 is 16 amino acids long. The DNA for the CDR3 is TGCGCCAGCAGCCAAGCTTGGACTAGATTATACAATGAGCAGTTCTTC. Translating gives CASSQAWTRLYNEQFF.

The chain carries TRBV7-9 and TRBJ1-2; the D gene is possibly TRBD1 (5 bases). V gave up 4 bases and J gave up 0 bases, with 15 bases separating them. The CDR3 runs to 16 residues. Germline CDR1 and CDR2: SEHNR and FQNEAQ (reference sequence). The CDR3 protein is CASSSDGLGANYGYTF. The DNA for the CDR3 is TGTGCCAGCAGCTCCGACGGGTTAGGGGCTAACTATGGCTACACCTTC.